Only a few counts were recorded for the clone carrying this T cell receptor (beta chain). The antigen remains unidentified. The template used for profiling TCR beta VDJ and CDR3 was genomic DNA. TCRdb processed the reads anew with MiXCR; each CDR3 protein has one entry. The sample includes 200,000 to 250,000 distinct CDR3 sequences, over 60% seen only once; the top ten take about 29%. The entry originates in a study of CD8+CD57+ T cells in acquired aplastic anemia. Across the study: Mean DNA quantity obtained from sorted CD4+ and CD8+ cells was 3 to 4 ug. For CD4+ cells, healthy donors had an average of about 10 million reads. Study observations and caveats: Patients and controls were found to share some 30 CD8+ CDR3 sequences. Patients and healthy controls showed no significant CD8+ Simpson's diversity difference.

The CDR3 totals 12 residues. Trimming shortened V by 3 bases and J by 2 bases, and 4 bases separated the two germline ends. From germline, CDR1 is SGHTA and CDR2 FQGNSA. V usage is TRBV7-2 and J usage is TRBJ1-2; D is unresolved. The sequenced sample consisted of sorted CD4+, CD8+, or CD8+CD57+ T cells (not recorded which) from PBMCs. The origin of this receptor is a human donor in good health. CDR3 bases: TGTGCCAGCAGCTTGGGGAACTATGGCTACACCTTC. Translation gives CASSLGNYGYTF. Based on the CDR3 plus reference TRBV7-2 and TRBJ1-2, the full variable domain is GAGVSQSPSNKVTEKGKDVELRCDPISGHTALYWYRQSLGQGLEFLIYFQGNSAPDKSGLPSDRFSAERTGGSVSTLTIQRTQQEDSAVYLCASSLGNYGYTFGSGTRLTVV.